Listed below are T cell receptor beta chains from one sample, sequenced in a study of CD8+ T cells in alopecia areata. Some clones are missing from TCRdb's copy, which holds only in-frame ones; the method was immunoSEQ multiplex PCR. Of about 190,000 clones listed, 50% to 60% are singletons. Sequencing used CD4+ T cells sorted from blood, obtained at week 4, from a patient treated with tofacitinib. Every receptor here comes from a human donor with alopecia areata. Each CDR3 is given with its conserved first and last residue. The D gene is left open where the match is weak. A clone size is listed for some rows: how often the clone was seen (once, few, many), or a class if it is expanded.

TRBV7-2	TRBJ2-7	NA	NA	TGTGCCAGCACGAGGAGCGCCGAGCAGTACTTC	CASTRSAEQYF
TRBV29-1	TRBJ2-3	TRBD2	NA	TGCAGCGTTGAGGTTAGCGGGACAGATACGCAGTATTTT	CSVEVSGTDTQYF
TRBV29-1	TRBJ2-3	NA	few	TGCAGCGTTCCCAGAGGAGATACGCAGTATTTT	CSVPRGDTQYF
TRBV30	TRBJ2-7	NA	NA	TGTGCCTGGAGTGATGAGGTTAGGGGAGCCGAGCAGTACTTC	CAWSDEVRGAEQYF
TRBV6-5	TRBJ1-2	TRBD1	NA	TGTGCCAGCACTAGAGGCGGACAGGGGGCCGGTGGCTACACCTTC	CASTRGGQGAGGYTF
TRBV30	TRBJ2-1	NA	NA	TGTGCCTGGACTTCTCGGCTTAAGGCATGGCAGTTCTTC	CAWTSRLKAWQFF
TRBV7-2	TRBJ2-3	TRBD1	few	TGTGCCAGCAGTCGGGACAGGGTCAACACAGATACGCAGTATTTT	CASSRDRVNTDTQYF
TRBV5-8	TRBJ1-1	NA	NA	TGTGCCAGCAGCTTGAGAAAGCCGGGTGGCTGCTTCTTT	CASSLRKPGGCFF
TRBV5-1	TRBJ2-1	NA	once	TGCGCCAGCAGCTTCTACGGCAATGAGCAGTTCTTC	CASSFYGNEQFF
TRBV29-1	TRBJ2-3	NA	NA	TGCAGCGGCTTAGGGGGGGGAGGAGATACGCAGTATTTT	CSGLGGGGDTQYF
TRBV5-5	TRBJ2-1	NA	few	TGTGCCAGCAGCCCGATTGGTTACAATGAGCAGTTCTTC	CASSPIGYNEQFF
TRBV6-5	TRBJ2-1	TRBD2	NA	TGTGCCAGCAGCGGGAGGGGTACCTACAATGAGCAGTTCTTC	CASSGRGTYNEQFF
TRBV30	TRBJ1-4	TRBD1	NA	TGTGCCTGGAGTAGGCGGGACAGGGGACTTCCTAATGAAAAACTGTTTTTT	CAWSRRDRGLPNEKLFF
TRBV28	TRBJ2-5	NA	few	TGTGCCAGCAGTTTATACAGGGTAGAGACCCAGTACTTC	CASSLYRVETQYF
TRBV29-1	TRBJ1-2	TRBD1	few	TGCAGCGCCGACAGGGCCCGGAACTATGGCTACACCTTC	CSADRARNYGYTF
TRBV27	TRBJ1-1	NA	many	TGTGCCAGCAAACAGACAGGAGGAAGGAACACTGAAGCTTTCTTT	CASKQTGGRNTEAFF
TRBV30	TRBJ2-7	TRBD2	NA	TGTGCCTGGAGTGGGACTAGCGGGAGATTTCCCTACGAGCAGTACTTC	CAWSGTSGRFPYEQYF
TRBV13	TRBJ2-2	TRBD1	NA	TGTGCCAGCAGCTTACGAGGGACAGGGTACACCGGGGAGCTGTTTTTT	CASSLRGTGYTGELFF
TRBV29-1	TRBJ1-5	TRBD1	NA	TGCAGCGTCCGGACAGGGTATAGCAATCAGCCCCAGCATTTT	CSVRTGYSNQPQHF
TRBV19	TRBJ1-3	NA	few	TGTGCCAGTACGTTAGTTCCGTTCGGAAACACCATATATTTT	CASTLVPFGNTIYF
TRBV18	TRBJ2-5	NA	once	TGTGCCAGCTCACCATCCGAGACCCAGTACTTC	CASSPSETQYF
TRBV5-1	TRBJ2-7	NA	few	TGCGCCAGCAACGAACAGGGTCGTCACGAGCAGTACTTC	CASNEQGRHEQYF
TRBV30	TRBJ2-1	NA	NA	TGTGCCTGGAGTGTGGGCCCGACCAAGAGTGAGCAGTTCTTC	CAWSVGPTKSEQFF
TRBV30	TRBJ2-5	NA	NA	TGTGCCTGGAACAGTTTCTCGATTATAACCAACCAAGAGACCCAGTACTTC	CAWNSFSIITNQETQYF
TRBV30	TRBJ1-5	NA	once	TGTGCCTGGAGTGAGGGGACCTCGGTGGGGTCCCAGCATTTT	CAWSEGTSVGSQHF
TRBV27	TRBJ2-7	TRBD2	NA	TGTGCCAGCGGTCAGCGGGAGGGAAACCCCTCTCAGTACTTC	CASGQREGNPSQYF
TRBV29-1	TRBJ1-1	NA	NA	TGCAGCGTTGAAGATTTCTACCGAAACTCTGAAGCTTTCTTT	CSVEDFYRNSEAFF
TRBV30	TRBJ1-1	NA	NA	TGTGCCTGGAGTGTACTTAAGGCCGGCGGGACTGAAGCTTTCTTT	CAWSVLKAGGTEAFF
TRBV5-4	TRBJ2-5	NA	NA	TGTGCCAGCAGCCCACCAAGGGGGGAGACCCAGTACTTC	CASSPPRGETQYF
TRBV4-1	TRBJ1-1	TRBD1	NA	TGCGCCAGCAGCCAAGGACAGGGCCTAACAACTGAAGCTTTCTTT	CASSQGQGLTTEAFF
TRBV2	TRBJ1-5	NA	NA	TGTGCCAGCAAGCAGGGGCCTAATCAGCCCCAGCATTTT	CASKQGPNQPQHF
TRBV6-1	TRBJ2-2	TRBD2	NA	TGTGCCAGGAAGTTAGCGGGAGGAACCGGGGAGCTGTTTTTT	CARKLAGGTGELFF
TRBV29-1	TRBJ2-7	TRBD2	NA	TGCAGCGTTGTAGGACTAGCGGGTTTAAGCTCCTACGAGCAGTACTTC	CSVVGLAGLSSYEQYF
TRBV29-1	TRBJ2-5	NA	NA	TGCAGCACCACAAGGACCGCGGGGGAGACCCAGTACTTC	CSTTRTAGETQYF